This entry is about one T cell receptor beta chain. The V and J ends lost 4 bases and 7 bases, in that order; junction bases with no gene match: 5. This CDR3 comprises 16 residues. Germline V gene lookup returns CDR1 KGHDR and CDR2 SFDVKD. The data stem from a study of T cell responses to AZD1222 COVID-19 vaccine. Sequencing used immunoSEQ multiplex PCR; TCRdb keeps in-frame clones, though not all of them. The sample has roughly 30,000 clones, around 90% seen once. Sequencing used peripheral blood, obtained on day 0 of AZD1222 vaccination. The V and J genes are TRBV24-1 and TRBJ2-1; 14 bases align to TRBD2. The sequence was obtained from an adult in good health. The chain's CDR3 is CATSEPGTSGSNEQFF. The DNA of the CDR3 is TGTGCCACCAGTGAACCCGGGACTAGCGGGAGTAATGAGCAGTTCTTC.